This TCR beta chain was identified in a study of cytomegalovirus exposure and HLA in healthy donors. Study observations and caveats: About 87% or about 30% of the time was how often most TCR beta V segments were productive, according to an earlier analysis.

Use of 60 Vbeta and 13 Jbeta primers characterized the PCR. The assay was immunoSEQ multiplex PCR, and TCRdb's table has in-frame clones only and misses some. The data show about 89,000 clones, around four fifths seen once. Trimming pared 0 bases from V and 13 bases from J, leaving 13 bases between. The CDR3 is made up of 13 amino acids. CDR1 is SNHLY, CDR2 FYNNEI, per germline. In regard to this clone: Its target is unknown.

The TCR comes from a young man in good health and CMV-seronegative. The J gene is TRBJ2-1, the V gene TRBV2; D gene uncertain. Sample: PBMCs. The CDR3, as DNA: TGTGCCAGCAGTGAAGCGCTTGGCGGTACACAGTTCTTC. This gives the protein CASSEALGGTQFF.